One sample yielded the 17 T cell receptor beta chains listed below, sequenced in a study of regulatory T cells in long-lasting Graves disease. With iRepertoire HTBI primers and Arm-PCR of CDR3 regions, TCR beta libraries were built. TCRdb called the multiplex PCR reads again in MiXCR, with one record for every CDR3 protein. This sample has roughly 360,000 distinct CDR3 sequences; roughly 25% occur once, and the top ten carry approximately 30%. As to time point: persistent/refractory GD, antithyroid drugs over 5 years with positive TRAb. Extracted RNA from PBMCs served as the source of the TCR library. Sample: peripheral blood mononuclear cells (PBMCs), taken when the disease was refractory, from a patient treated with antithyroid drugs. These TCRs come from a woman aged 40 to 50 with Graves disease.

A note on this clonotype: The junction differs from germline at one of its ends, possibly a read error. V and J are TRBV6-2 or TRBV6-3 and TRBJ2-7; no firm D call. The CDR3 length is 12 residues. Per the germline V gene, CDR1 is MNHEY and CDR2 is SVGEGT. CDR3 sequence (DNA): TGTGCAAGCAGTTACTCGGAGTACGAGCAGTACTTC. Protein product: CASSYSEYEQYF.

This clonotype came up many times. The rearrangement joins TRBV2 to TRBJ2-3; D might be TRBD1 (6 bases). Germline loops: CDR1 SNHLY, CDR2 FYNNEI. Between the trimmed V and J ends, which lost 6 bases and 2 bases, there was a span of 12 bases. The CDR3 is made up of 14 amino acids. The CDR3 coding sequence is TGTGCCAGCAGCAAGGACAGCAACACAGATACGCAGTATTTT. Translation: CASSKDSNTDTQYF. Combining the CDR3 with reference TRBV2 and TRBJ2-3 gives the whole variable domain EPEVTQTPSHQVTQMGQEVILRCVPISNHLYFYWYRQILGQKVEFLVSFYNNEISEKSEIFDDQFSVERPDGSNFTLKIRSTKLEDSAMYFCASSKDSNTDTQYFGPGTRLTVL.

This sequence joins TRBV9 and TRBJ2-5; no firm D call. This CDR3 is built from 13 residues. The germline gives CDR1 SGDLS, CDR2 YYNGEE. V gave up 0 bases and J gave up 3 bases, with 6 bases separating them. The CDR3 DNA reads TGTGCCAGCAGCGTAGGTCCTAAAGAGACCCAGTACTTC. This translates into CASSVGPKETQYF.

This clonotype was observed at least ten times. V is TRBV28 and J is TRBJ2-5; TRBD1 is a possible D gene (7 bases). The CDR3 is 16 amino acids. The germline V gene has CDR1 MDHEN and CDR2 SYDVKM. V shed 6 bases and J shed 5 bases, with 22 bases lying between them. CDR3 in amino acids: CASSRRGGTVWETQYF. The CDR3 DNA sequence: TGTGCCAGCAGCCGCCGGGGCGGGACAGTATGGGAGACCCAGTACTTC.

This clonotype appeared a few times. The chain carries TRBV11-2 and TRBJ1-1; a possible D gene is TRBD1 (5 bases). V gave up 5 bases and J gave up 11 bases, with 18 bases separating them. Germline V gene sequence: CDR1 SGHAT, CDR2 FQNNGV. CDR3 size: 13 residues. This chain's CDR3 is CASSLTIGARAFF. The DNA for the CDR3 is TGTGCCAGCAGCCTTACTATCGGGGCCCGGGCTTTCTTT.

The chain recombines TRBV25-1 with TRBJ1-1; TRBD1 is a possible D gene (5 bases). Trimming took 1 base from V and 10 from J, leaving 16 bases between them. The CDR3 totals 14 residues. Germline V gene lookup returns CDR1 MGHDK and CDR2 SYGVNS. CDR3 protein: CASSELAGSYPAFF. CDR3 in DNA: TGTGCCAGCAGTGAATTAGCAGGGTCGTACCCAGCTTTCTTT.

In its sample, this clonotype was seen a few times. The chain uses TRBV3-1 and TRBJ2-5; no clear D gene. V dropped 1 base and J dropped 2 bases, with 17 bases sitting between them. This CDR3 has 17 residues. Germline-derived CDR1 and CDR2 are LGHDT and YNNKEL (reference sequence). The DNA for the CDR3 is TGTGCCAGCAGCCAAGCAACCTGGTACCCAACACAAGAGACCCAGTACTTC. It is translated as CASSQATWYPTQETQYF.

This clonotype was detected only a few times. The CDR3 DNA sequence: TGCAGTCCCGCGACAGGGGGGAATGAAAAACTGTTTTTT. This encodes CSPATGGNEKLFF. The chain recombines TRBV20-1 with TRBJ1-4, with TRBD1 matching over 9 bases. The trim removed 8 bases at V and 5 bases at J, leaving 6 bases unmatched. Germline-derived CDR1 and CDR2 are DFQATT and SNEGSKA (reference sequence). This CDR3 has 13 residues.

The table lists this clonotype with a few counts. This chain joins TRBV10-3 and TRBJ1-1; perhaps TRBD1 as D (6 bases). The germline V gene encodes CDR1 ENHRY and CDR2 SYGVKD. The CDR3 totals 14 residues. Trimming cost V 4 bases and J 0 bases, with 9 bases left between them. The DNA of the CDR3 is TGTGCCATCAGTGCCGGACAGATGAACACTGAAGCTTTCTTT. Protein sequence: CAISAGQMNTEAFF.

There are many counts of this clonotype. The CDR3 sequence is CAWSVGPQETQYF. CDR3 nucleotide sequence: TGTGCCTGGAGTGTAGGGCCACAAGAGACCCAGTACTTC. This chain connects TRBV30 to TRBJ2-5; D not resolved. The CDR3 has 13 amino acids. V was trimmed by 0 bases and J by 2 bases, leaving 7 bases between them. Germline CDR1 is GTSNPN and CDR2 is SVGIG (reference sequence).

The rearrangement joins TRBV27 to TRBJ2-7; the match to TRBD2 covers 7 bases. V lost 3 bases and J lost 5; bases outside the gene matches: 7. This CDR3 spans 14 amino acids. Germline-derived CDR1 and CDR2 are MNHEY and SMNVEV (reference sequence). CDR3: CASSFRAGRHEQYF. In DNA form, the CDR3 reads TGTGCCAGCAGTTTCCGAGCGGGACGCCACGAGCAGTACTTC.

This clonotype was counted ten times or more. The chain has TRBV7-9 and TRBJ1-1; 7 bases are shared with TRBD1. Germline loops: CDR1 SEHNR, CDR2 FQNEAQ (reference sequence). This CDR3 region has 15 residues. V trimming: 5 bases; J trimming: 4 bases; junction bases outside the gene matches: 10. The DNA for the CDR3 is TGTGCCAGCAGCGGTGCGACAGGGAGGCTCACTGAAGCTTTCTTT. The encoded protein is CASSGATGRLTEAFF. The entire variable domain, with the rest obtained from reference TRBV7-9 and TRBJ1-1, is as follows: DTGVSQNPRHKITKRGQNVTFRCDPISEHNRLYWYRQTLGQGPEFLTYFQNEAQLEKSRLLSDRFSAERPKGSFSTLEIQRTEQGDSAMYLCASSGATGRLTEAFFGQGTRLTVV.

The chain carries TRBV6-1 and TRBJ2-1; the match to TRBD2 covers 11 bases. V lost 7 bases to trimming and J lost 12 bases; unmatched junction nucleotides: 17. The CDR3 is made up of 16 amino acids. In germline, CDR1 is MNHNS, CDR2 SASEGT. CDR3 sequence reads: CASTLSGRAAMKVQFF. CDR3 sequence (DNA): TGTGCCAGCACCCTTAGCGGGAGGGCCGCAATGAAGGTGCAGTTCTTC.

This clonotype was observed once. The chain recombines TRBV28 with TRBJ2-7; D possibly corresponds to TRBD1 (5 bases). From germline, CDR1 is MDHEN and CDR2 SYDVKM. V shed 9 bases and J shed 2 bases, with 14 bases lying between them. The CDR3 spans 13 residues. The CDR3 reads CASRGHGAYEQYF. CDR3 DNA sequence: TGTGCCAGTAGAGGACACGGTGCCTACGAGCAGTACTTC.

CDR3 DNA: TGCAGCGTGTCCCCTACAGGGGACTATGGCTACACCTTC. Translation: CSVSPTGDYGYTF. The V call is TRBV29-1, the J call TRBJ1-2, with TRBD1 matching 7 bases. The V gene end was trimmed by 6 bases and the J gene end by 3 bases; junction bases not matched to a gene: 7. The CDR3 spans 13 residues. CDR1 SQVTM and CDR2 ANQGSEA come from the germline V gene. The full variable domain, in which reference TRBV29-1 and TRBJ1-2 provide the parts outside the CDR3, is SAVISQKPSRDICQRGTSLTIQCQVDSQVTMMFWYRQQPGQSLTLIATANQGSEATYESGFVIDKFPISRPNLTFSTLTVSNMSPEDSSIYLCSVSPTGDYGYTFGSGTRLTVV.

V usage is TRBV27 and J usage is TRBJ2-7, with D possibly TRBD2 on 5 matching bases. Germline loops: CDR1 MNHEY, CDR2 SMNVEV (reference sequence). The CDR3 spans 14 residues. Trimming removed 0 bases from V and 3 bases from J, with 9 bases in between. The CDR3: CASSLSRDVYEQYF. The CDR3 nucleotides read TGTGCCAGCAGTTTATCGAGGGATGTCTACGAGCAGTACTTC.

The chain recombines TRBV30 with TRBJ2-2; unclear D gene. From germline, CDR1 is GTSNPN and CDR2 SVGIG (reference sequence). Trimming cost V 3 bases and J 4 bases, with 9 bases left between them. The CDR3 runs to 13 residues. In nucleotides, the CDR3 is TGTGCCTGGAGGGTCAGGCCCACCGGGGAGCTGTTTTTT. Amino acid sequence: CAWRVRPTGELFF.